Included here is one T cell receptor beta chain sequence, with context. No antigen is known for it. The source of the sample is a study of beta chain features in type 1 diabetes. Study-wide results and caveats: In every one of the four CD4+ subsets, TCRB CDR3s were moderately but significantly shorter in Type 1 diabetes patients.

The CDR3 runs to 12 residues. The germline gives CDR1 SEHNR, CDR2 FQNEAQ (reference sequence). The ends lost 8 bases at V and 10 bases at J; junction bases unmatched: 6. Every isolated RNA sample was fully reverse transcribed, so sequencing captured expressed TCRB transcripts. Sequenced by immunoSEQ multiplex PCR; TCRdb stores in-frame clones only, minus some. Of hundreds of thousands of clones listed, around an eighth are singletons. Sorted cells reached over 95% purity in every population. The chain has TRBV7-9 and TRBJ1-1; 11 bases fit TRBD1. Sequences were obtained from naive CD4+ T cells from blood. The sequence was collected from a man younger than 30 with type 1 diabetes. This CDR3 reads CASGRGTGGAFF. In DNA, the CDR3 is TGTGCCAGCGGACGTGGGACAGGGGGAGCTTTCTTT.